This TCR beta chain is from a study of naive and memory T cell subsets. The beta constant-region primer was an equimolar mix of two oligonucleotides covering TRBC1 and TRBC2. Nested alpha and beta constant-region primers with the SP2 primer drove four PCR rounds on ligated cDNA. TCRdb called the UMI-ligation and nested PCR reads again in MiXCR, with one record for every CDR3 protein. The repertoire holds 95,000 to 150,000 distinct CDR3 sequences, with over 30% as singletons. V was clipped by 5 bases and J by 0 bases, with 11 bases between them. The CDR3 spans 15 residues. The germline V gene encodes CDR1 SGHTA and CDR2 FQGNSA.

The sequence was obtained from a human donor in good health. Material: central memory CD4+ T cells from blood. The chain is built from TRBV7-2 and TRBJ2-1, with no clear D. The CDR3 loop is CASSPEWSSYNEQFF. DNA for the CDR3: TGTGCCAGCAGCCCCGAGTGGAGCTCCTACAATGAGCAGTTCTTC.